These T cell receptor beta chains were read from a single sample in a study of T cell clonotyping in hematopoietic cell transplantation. The protocol was immunoSEQ multiplex PCR, while the TCRdb copy is restricted to in-frame clones and leaves out a portion. Counted here are 15,000 or so clones, approximately 90% occurring once; the ten biggest clones make up more than 10%. This material consisted of PBMCs, taken 100 days after allogeneic stem cell transplant. These receptors were taken from a male patient aged 50 to 60 who had an allogeneic stem cell transplant from an unrelated donor, so T cells may come from the graft donor. Some clones in this sample may be carry-over from other donors' samples. Each CDR3 is given with its conserved first and last residue. D genes are given only for firm matches. For some rows the clone size is stated as once, few or many, or as a class when expanded; others skip it.

J: TRBJ2-3
V: TRBV6-6
size: few
length: 12
D: NA
CDR3: CASSRPRNTQYF
DNA: TGTGCCAGCAGTCGTCCGCGGAATACGCAGTATTTT

J: TRBJ1-5
V: TRBV19
size: NA
length: 18
D: TRBD1
CDR3: CASSIDGPYRGSNQPQHF
DNA: TGTGCCAGTAGTATAGATGGGCCCTACAGGGGTAGCAATCAGCCCCAGCATTTT

J: TRBJ2-7
V: TRBV5-8
size: NA
length: 15
D: NA
CDR3: CASSGFPGLSYEQYF
DNA: TGTGCCAGCAGCGGTTTCCCGGGGCTCTCCTACGAGCAGTACTTC

J: TRBJ2-7
V: TRBV5-1
size: NA
length: 13
D: TRBD1
CDR3: CASSLGQGIEQYF
DNA: TGCGCCAGCAGCTTGGGACAGGGGATCGAGCAGTACTTC

J: TRBJ1-1
V: TRBV30
size: NA
length: 11
D: NA
CDR3: CAWSVLAEAFF
DNA: TGTGCCTGGAGTGTACTGGCTGAAGCTTTCTTT

J: TRBJ2-3
V: TRBV19
size: once
length: 16
D: NA
CDR3: CASSPWGYGGTDTQYF
DNA: TGTGCCAGTAGCCCATGGGGGTATGGGGGCACAGATACGCAGTATTTT

J: TRBJ1-1
V: TRBV19
size: once
length: 15
D: NA
CDR3: CASSPDRTRATEAFF
DNA: TGTGCCAGTAGCCCCGACAGAACCAGGGCCACTGAAGCTTTCTTT

J: TRBJ1-2
V: TRBV30
size: NA
length: 12
D: TRBD1
CDR3: CAWGTGVYGYTF
DNA: TGTGCCTGGGGAACAGGGGTCTATGGCTACACCTTC

J: TRBJ1-4
V: TRBV5-5
size: NA
length: 15
D: TRBD1
CDR3: CASSLAGQGHEKLFF
DNA: TGTGCCAGCAGCTTGGCGGGACAGGGGCACGAAAAACTGTTTTTT

J: TRBJ1-2
V: TRBV19
size: NA
length: 15
D: NA
CDR3: CASSDSGNPYYGYTF
DNA: TGTGCCAGTAGCGACTCAGGGAATCCCTACTATGGCTACACCTTC

J: TRBJ1-1
V: TRBV28
size: NA
length: 15
D: NA
CDR3: CASSLPRGRGTEAFF
DNA: TGTGCCAGCAGTTTACCTCGTGGGCGGGGTACTGAAGCTTTCTTT

J: TRBJ2-3
V: TRBV6-6
size: NA
length: 14
D: NA
CDR3: CASSPMGSTDTQYF
DNA: TGTGCCAGCAGCCCAATGGGGAGCACAGATACGCAGTATTTT